This T cell receptor (beta chain) was documented in a study of blood T cell repertoires in COVID-19. Turning to the study itself: There were acute and convalescent COVID-19 samples, and they came from the United States, Italy and Spain. The cDNA or gDNA used as material had been derived from T cells, B-cell-depleted T cells, or PBMCs.

The ends were cut back, 4 bases at V and 2 bases at J, with 14 bases in the middle. The CDR3 is 15 residues long. Germline V gives CDR1 SGHRS, CDR2 YFSETQ. Study processing details: The assay estimated nucleated cells by amplifying reference gene primers. The repertoire was sequenced with immunoSEQ multiplex PCR; TCRdb's copy has only in-frame clones and lacks some. The V and J calls and clone size are taken from that table; D and trimming were inferred from the DNA. Here the sample spans approximately 12,000 clones, roughly 76% being singletons. Sequenced material: peripheral blood. J is TRBJ2-3 and V is TRBV5-1, with D perhaps matching TRBD1 (6 bases). The origin of this receptor is a human donor in a cohort sampled during active COVID-19. CDR3 residues: CASSQGQKITDTQYF. Written as DNA, the CDR3 is TGCGCCAGCAGCCAAGGACAGAAAATCACAGATACGCAGTATTTT.